This T cell receptor (beta chain) was captured by sequencing in a study of lung T cells in sarcoidosis with Löfgren's syndrome. This clonotype has ten or more counts. Trimming removed 2 bases from V and 0 bases from J; junction bases left unmatched: 3. Germline CDR1 and CDR2: SGHTA and FQGNSA. The CDR3 consists of 16 residues. TCRdb used MiXCR to reprocess the reads, holding one entry per CDR3 protein. The sample records roughly 19,000 distinct CDR3 sequences, about a fifth being singletons. The receptor was isolated from a human donor with sarcoidosis (Löfgren's syndrome or another form), or a control subject (not recorded which). The rearrangement links TRBV7-2 to TRBJ2-3, with 9 bases identical to TRBD2. Material for sequencing was CD4+ T cells from PBMCs. As DNA, the CDR3 is TGTGCCAGCAGCTTACTTAGCGGGGGAAGCACAGATACGCAGTATTTT. It specifies CASSLLSGGSTDTQYF. The full variable domain, with the rest looked up from reference TRBV7-2 and TRBJ2-3, is GAGVSQSPSNKVTEKGKDVELRCDPISGHTALYWYRQSLGQGLEFLIYFQGNSAPDKSGLPSDRFSAERTGGSVSTLTIQRTQQEDSAVYLCASSLLSGGSTDTQYFGPGTRLTVL.